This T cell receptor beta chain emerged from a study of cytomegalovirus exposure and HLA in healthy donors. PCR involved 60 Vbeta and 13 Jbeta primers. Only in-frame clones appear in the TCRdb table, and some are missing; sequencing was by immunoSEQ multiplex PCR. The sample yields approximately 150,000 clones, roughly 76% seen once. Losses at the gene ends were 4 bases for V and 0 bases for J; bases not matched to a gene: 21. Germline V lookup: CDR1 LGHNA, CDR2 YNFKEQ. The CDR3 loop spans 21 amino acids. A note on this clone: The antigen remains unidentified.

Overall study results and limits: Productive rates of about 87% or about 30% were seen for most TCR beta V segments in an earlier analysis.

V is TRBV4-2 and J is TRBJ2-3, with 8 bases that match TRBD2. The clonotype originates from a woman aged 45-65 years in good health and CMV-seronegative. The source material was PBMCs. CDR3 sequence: CASSRNTVVGREVSSTDTQYF. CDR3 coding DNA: TGTGCCAGCAGCCGGAATACGGTAGTAGGGCGGGAGGTCTCTAGCACAGATACGCAGTATTTT.